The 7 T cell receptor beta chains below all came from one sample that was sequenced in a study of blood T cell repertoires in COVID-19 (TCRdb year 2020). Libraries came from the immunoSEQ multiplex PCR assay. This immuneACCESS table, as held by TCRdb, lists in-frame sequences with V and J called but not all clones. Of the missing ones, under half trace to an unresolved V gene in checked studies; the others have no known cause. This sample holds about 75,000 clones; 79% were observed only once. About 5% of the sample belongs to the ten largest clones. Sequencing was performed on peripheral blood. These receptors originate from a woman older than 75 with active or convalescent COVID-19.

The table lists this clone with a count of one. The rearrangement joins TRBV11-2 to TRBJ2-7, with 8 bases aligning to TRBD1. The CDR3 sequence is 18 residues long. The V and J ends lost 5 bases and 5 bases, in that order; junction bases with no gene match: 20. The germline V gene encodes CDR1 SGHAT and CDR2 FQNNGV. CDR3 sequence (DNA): TGTGCCAGCAGCGCAAGGGGGTCTCTGCGCAGGGGGCGCGACGAGCAGTACTTC. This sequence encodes CASSARGSLRRGRDEQYF.

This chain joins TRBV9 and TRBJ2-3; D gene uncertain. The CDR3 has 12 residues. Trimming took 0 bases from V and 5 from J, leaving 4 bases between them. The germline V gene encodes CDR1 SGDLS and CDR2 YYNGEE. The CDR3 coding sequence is TGTGCCAGCAGCGTAGACAGAGATACGCAGTATTTT. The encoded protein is CASSVDRDTQYF.

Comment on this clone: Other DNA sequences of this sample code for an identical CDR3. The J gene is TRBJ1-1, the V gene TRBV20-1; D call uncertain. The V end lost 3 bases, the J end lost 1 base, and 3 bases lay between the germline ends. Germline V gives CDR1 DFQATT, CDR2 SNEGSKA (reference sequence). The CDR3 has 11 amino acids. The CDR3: CSASGNTEAFF. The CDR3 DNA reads TGCAGTGCTAGCGGGAACACTGAAGCTTTCTTT.

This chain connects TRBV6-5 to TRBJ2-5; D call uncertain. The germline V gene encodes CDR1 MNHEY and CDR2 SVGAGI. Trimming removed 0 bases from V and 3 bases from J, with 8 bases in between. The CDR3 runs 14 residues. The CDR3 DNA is TGTGCCAGCAGTTACTCGGTTTCTAAAGAGACCCAGTACTTC. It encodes CASSYSVSKETQYF.

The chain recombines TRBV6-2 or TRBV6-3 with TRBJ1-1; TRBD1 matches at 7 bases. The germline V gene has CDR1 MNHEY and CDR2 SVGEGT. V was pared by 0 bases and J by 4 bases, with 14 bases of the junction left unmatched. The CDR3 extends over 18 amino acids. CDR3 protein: CASSYSIDREYGFTEAFF. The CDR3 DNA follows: TGTGCCAGCAGTTACTCAATCGACAGGGAGTACGGGTTCACTGAAGCTTTCTTT.

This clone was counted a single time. The DNA for the CDR3 is TGTGCCAGCAGTTCACAGGGGGCAGACACCGGGGAGCTGTTTTTT. Translating it yields CASSSQGADTGELFF. J is TRBJ2-2 and V is TRBV6-2 or TRBV6-3; 9 bases match TRBD1. Looked up from germline, CDR1 is MNHEY and CDR2 is SVGEGT. This CDR3 is built from 15 residues. Germline trimming cut 4 bases from V and 3 bases from J; bases unmatched to any gene: 3.

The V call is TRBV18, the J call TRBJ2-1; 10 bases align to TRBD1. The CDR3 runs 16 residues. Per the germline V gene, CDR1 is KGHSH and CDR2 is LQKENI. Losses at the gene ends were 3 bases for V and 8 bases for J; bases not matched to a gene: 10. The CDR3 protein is CASSPGTGVIVDEQFF. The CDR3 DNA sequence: TGTGCCAGCTCACCGGGGACAGGGGTTATTGTCGATGAGCAGTTCTTC.